These T cell receptor beta chains were read from a single sample in a study of T cell clonotyping in hematopoietic cell transplantation. Assay used: immunoSEQ multiplex PCR; TCRdb lists only in-frame clones, some missing. The table includes around 11,000 clones, approximately 51% detected once. The sequenced sample was peripheral blood mononuclear cells, obtained 100 days after allogeneic stem cell transplant. These receptors came from a female patient aged 45-65 years who had an allogeneic stem cell transplant from an unrelated donor, so the T cells may come from the graft donor. Some clones in this sample may be carry-over from other donors' samples. CDR3s include the opening cysteine and the closing phenylalanine or tryptophan. A D gene is named only where the DNA matches it firmly. Rows give clone size only sometimes, using once, few, many, or a class for an expanded clone.

abundance	v_gene	d_gene	j_gene	CDR3nt	CDR3aa
medium-sized	TRBV6-5	NA	TRBJ2-7	TGTGCCAGCAGTGCTGGGATCTACGAGCAGTACTTC	CASSAGIYEQYF
NA	TRBV5-6	TRBD1	TRBJ1-2	TGTGCCAGCAGCTCAGGACAGGAATATGGCTACACCTTC	CASSSGQEYGYTF
NA	TRBV18	NA	TRBJ1-2	TGCGCCAGCTCACCGGACAGCCTCTATGGCTACACCTTC	CASSPDSLYGYTF
few	TRBV2	NA	TRBJ1-1	TGTGCCAGCAGTACACTTTGGGGCACTGAAGCTTTCTTT	CASSTLWGTEAFF
once	TRBV30	NA	TRBJ2-5	TGTGCCTGGACCCCCCCCGGGGCTGAGACCCAGTACTTC	CAWTPPGAETQYF
NA	TRBV7-9	NA	TRBJ1-5	TGTGCCAGCAGCAGAACGGGTCAGCCCCAGCATTTT	CASSRTGQPQHF
NA	TRBV30	NA	TRBJ2-3	TGTGCCTGGAGTGTCGGTAGTCTCTGGTATTTT	CAWSVGSLWYF
NA	TRBV7-6	TRBD2	TRBJ2-2	TGTGCCAGCAGCTTCGTTTCGGGGGGCACCGGGGAGCTGTTTTTT	CASSFVSGGTGELFF
once	TRBV5-1	NA	TRBJ1-2	TGCGCCAGCAGCTTGGACCAGGGCTATGGCTACACCTTC	CASSLDQGYGYTF
NA	TRBV28	TRBD1	TRBJ2-7	TGTGCCAGCAGTCTCCACAGGGGGCAAGTCTACGAGCAGTACTTC	CASSLHRGQVYEQYF
few	TRBV2	NA	TRBJ2-5	TGTGCCAGCAGTGTTATTGAGACCCAGTACTTC	CASSVIETQYF
NA	TRBV7-2	NA	TRBJ2-5	TGTGCCAGCAGCTTAGAGAGGGGTTCTGGGACCCAGTACTTC	CASSLERGSGTQYF
few	TRBV6-5	NA	TRBJ1-2	TGTGCCAGCAGTTACCGACACCGTAACTATGGCTACACCTTC	CASSYRHRNYGYTF
few	TRBV7-2	NA	TRBJ2-7	TGTGCCAGCAGCGCCAACCCGACTGTTACCTACGAGCAGTACTTC	CASSANPTVTYEQYF
NA	TRBV14	NA	TRBJ1-2	TGTGCCAGCAGCCAAGATCCCGGGGCAGCGGGCTATGGCTACACCTTC	CASSQDPGAAGYGYTF
NA	TRBV4-2	NA	TRBJ2-6	TGTGCCAGCAGCCAGGCCTCTGGGGCCAACGTCCTGACTTTC	CASSQASGANVLTF
NA	TRBV30	NA	TRBJ2-1	TGTGCCTGGAGTGGTTTGTATGAGCAGTTCTTC	CAWSGLYEQFF
few	TRBV5-1	NA	TRBJ2-3	TGCGCCAGCAGCTTGGTCGGGACAGGCGGGGGCACGGATACGCAGTATTTT	CASSLVGTGGGTDTQYF
NA	TRBV6-5	NA	TRBJ2-7	TGTGCCAGCAGTTTCGGCAACAGGGACGGCGAGCAGTACTTC	CASSFGNRDGEQYF
NA	TRBV28	NA	TRBJ1-2	TGTGCCAGCAGCGGAAGGGCGGACTACACCTTC	CASSGRADYTF
NA	TRBV4-3	NA	TRBJ2-1	TGCGCCAGCAGCCAAGATACCCGGAATGAGCAGTTCTTC	CASSQDTRNEQFF
NA	TRBV6-6	TRBD1	TRBJ2-7	TGTGCCAGCAGGGGACCCATAACAGGGGACTACGAGCAGTACTTC	CASRGPITGDYEQYF
NA	TRBV5-6	NA	TRBJ2-7	TGTGCCAGCAACTCGGGTGACTACGAGCAGTACTTC	CASNSGDYEQYF
NA	TRBV29-1	NA	TRBJ1-2	TGCAGCGTTGGAGGAGGAGCTAACTATGGCTACACCTTC	CSVGGGANYGYTF
NA	TRBV4-1	NA	TRBJ1-5	TGCGCCAGCAGCCATCCCCCGGGTCCTATAACCTCGGGGCCCCAGCATTTT	CASSHPPGPITSGPQHF
few	TRBV11-2	TRBD1	TRBJ2-2	TGTGCCAGCAGCTTACGCCGGGACAGGGTCATGAACACCGGGGAGCTGTTTTTT	CASSLRRDRVMNTGELFF
NA	TRBV30	NA	TRBJ1-1	TGTGCCTGGAGTTTTGGGGAAACTGAAGCTTTCTTT	CAWSFGETEAFF
NA	TRBV9	NA	TRBJ2-7	TGTGCCAGCAGCGTAGTGCCGGAAACCTACGAGCAGTACTTC	CASSVVPETYEQYF